This T cell receptor (beta chain) was observed in a study of blood T cell repertoires in COVID-19. The wider study: Sources were T cells, B-cell-depleted T cells, or PBMCs; the material itself was cDNA or gDNA.

Original handling: Reference gene primer amplification in the assay estimated nucleated cell counts. TCRdb's copy holds only in-frame clones and misses some; the assay was immunoSEQ multiplex PCR. V and J calls and clone size come straight from that table; D and trimming were deduced from the DNA. Found here are about 69,000 clones, more than 75% of them singletons; the top ten hold approximately 15%. Germline CDR1 GTSNPN, CDR2 SVGIG (reference sequence). The V end was cut by 5 bases, the J end by 4 bases, with 21 bases between. The length of the CDR3 is 15 residues. The specimen was peripheral blood. This sequence was found in a man in his forties with COVID-19, enrolled during active disease. This chain connects TRBV30 to TRBJ2-7; TRBD1 might be the D (6 bases). CDR3 nucleotide sequence: TGTGCCTGGTCCCAGGGGACCGGCGTTGTGTACGAGCAGTACTTC. This sequence encodes CAWSQGTGVVYEQYF. The full variable domain, rest sourced from reference TRBV30 and TRBJ2-7, is SQTIHQWPATLVQPVGSPLSLECTVEGTSNPNLYWYRQAAGRGLQLLFYSVGIGQISSEVPQNLSASRPQDRQFILSSKKLLLSDSGFYLCAWSQGTGVVYEQYFGPGTRLTVT.